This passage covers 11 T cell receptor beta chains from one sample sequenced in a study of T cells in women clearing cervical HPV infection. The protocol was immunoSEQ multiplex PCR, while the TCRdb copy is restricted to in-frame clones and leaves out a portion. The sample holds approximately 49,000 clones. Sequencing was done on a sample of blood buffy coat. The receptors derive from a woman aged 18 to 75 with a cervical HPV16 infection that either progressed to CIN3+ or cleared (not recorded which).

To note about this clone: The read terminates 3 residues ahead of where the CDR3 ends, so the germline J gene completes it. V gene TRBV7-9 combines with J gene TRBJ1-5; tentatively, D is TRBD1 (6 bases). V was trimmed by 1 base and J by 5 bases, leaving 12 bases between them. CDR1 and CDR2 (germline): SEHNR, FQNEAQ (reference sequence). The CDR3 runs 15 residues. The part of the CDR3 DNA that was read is TGTGCCAGCAGCTTAGGCGGGGGGGCGCATCAGCCC. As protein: CASSLGGGAHQP. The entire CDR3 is CASSLGGGAHQPQHF.

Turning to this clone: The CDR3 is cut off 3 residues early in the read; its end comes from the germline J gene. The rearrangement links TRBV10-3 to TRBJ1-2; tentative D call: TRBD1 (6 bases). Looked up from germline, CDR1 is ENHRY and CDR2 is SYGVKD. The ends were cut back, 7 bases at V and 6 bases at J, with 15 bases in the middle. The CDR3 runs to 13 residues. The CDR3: CAINPAGDHGYTF. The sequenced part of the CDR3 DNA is TGTGCCATCAACCCGGCAGGGGATCATGGC.

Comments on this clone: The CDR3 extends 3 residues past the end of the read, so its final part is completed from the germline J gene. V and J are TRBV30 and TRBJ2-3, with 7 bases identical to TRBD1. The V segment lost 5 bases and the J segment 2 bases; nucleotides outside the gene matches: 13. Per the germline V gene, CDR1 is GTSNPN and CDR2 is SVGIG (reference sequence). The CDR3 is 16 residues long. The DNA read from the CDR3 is TGTGCCTGGTGGGCTCCGACAGGGTTGGACACAGATACG. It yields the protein CAWWAPTGLDTDT. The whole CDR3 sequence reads CAWWAPTGLDTDTQYF. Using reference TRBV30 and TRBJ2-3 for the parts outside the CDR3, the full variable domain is SQTIHQWPATLVQPVGSPLSLECTVEGTSNPNLYWYRQAAGRGLQLLFYSVGIGQISSEVPQNLSASRPQDRQFILSSKKLLLSDSGFYLCAWWAPTGLDTDTQYFGPGTRLTVL.

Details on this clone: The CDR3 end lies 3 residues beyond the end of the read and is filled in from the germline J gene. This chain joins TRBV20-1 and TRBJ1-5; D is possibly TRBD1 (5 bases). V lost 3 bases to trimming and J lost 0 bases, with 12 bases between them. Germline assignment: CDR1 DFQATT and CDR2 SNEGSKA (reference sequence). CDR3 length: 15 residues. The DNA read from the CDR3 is TGCAGTGCTAGTTACGGGGGGTATAGCAATCAGCCC. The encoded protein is CSASYGGYSNQP. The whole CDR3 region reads CSASYGGYSNQPQHF.

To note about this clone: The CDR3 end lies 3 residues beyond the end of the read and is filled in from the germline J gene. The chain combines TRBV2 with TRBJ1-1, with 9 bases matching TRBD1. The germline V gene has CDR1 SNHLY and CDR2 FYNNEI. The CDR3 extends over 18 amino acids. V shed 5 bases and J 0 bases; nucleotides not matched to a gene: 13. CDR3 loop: CASSLLDRGESMNTEAFF. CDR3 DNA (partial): TGTGCCAGCAGTCTACTGGACAGGGGAGAAAGCATGAACACTGAA.

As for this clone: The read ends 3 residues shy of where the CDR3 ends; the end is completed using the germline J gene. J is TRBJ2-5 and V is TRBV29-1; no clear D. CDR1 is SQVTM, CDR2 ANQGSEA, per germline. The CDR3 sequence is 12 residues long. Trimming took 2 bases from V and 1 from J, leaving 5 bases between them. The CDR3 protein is CSVEPVQETQYF. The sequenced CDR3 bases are TGCAGCGTTGAACCAGTCCAAGAGACC.

The CDR3 loop is CASSMRAADGYTF. The part of the CDR3 DNA that was read is TGTGCCAGTAGTATGAGGGCAGCCGATGGC. This rearrangement joins TRBV19 to TRBJ1-2; D remains ambiguous. The read terminates 3 residues before the CDR3 end, so the remaining end is supplied by the germline J gene. This CDR3 spans 13 amino acids. V was shortened by 3 bases and J by 6 bases, with 11 bases between the two germline ends. CDR1 and CDR2 from the germline V gene are LNHDA and SQIVND (reference sequence).

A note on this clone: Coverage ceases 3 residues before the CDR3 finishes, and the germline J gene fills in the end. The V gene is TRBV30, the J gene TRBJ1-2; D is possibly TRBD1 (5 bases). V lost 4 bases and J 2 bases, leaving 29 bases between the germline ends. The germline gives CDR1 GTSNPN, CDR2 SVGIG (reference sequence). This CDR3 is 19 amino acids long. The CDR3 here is CAWIAGWGKGITPNYGYTF. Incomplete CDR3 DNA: TGTGCCTGGATTGCTGGGTGGGGAAAGGGGATAACGCCAAACTATGGC. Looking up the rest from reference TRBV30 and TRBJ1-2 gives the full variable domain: SQTIHQWPATLVQPVGSPLSLECTVEGTSNPNLYWYRQAAGRGLQLLFYSVGIGQISSEVPQNLSASRPQDRQFILSSKKLLLSDSGFYLCAWIAGWGKGITPNYGYTFGSGTRLTVV.

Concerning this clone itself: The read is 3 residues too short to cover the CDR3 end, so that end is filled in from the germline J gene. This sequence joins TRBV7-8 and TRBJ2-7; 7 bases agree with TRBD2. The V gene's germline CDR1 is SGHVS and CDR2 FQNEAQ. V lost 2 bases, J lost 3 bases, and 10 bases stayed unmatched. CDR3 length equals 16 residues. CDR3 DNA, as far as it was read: TGTGCCAGCAGCTTATCGCTTCGTGGGGGGGGCTACGAG. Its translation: CASSLSLRGGGYE. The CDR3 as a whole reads CASSLSLRGGGYEQYF.

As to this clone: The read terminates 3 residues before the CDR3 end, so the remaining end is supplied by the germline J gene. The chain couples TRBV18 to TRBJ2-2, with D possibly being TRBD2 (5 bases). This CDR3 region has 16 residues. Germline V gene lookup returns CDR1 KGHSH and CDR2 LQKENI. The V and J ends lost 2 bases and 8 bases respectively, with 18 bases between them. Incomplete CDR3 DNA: TGTGCCAGCTCACCAGACGGACTCTCTCACTCGGGGGAG. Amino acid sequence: CASSPDGLSHSGE. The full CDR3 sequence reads CASSPDGLSHSGELFF.

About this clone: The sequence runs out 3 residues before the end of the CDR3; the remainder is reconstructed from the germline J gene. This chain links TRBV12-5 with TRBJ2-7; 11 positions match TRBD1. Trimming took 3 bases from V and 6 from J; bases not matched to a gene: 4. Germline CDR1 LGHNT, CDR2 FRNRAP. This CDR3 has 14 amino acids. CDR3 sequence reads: CASGLTGTGGEQYF. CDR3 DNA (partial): TGTGCTAGTGGTTTAACCGGGACAGGGGGCGAG. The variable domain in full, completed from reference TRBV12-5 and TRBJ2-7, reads DARVTQTPRHKVTEMGQEVTMRCQPILGHNTVFWYRQTMMQGLELLAYFRNRAPLDDSGMPKDRFSAEMPDATLATLKIQPSEPRDSAVYFCASGLTGTGGEQYFGPGTRLTVT.